These 30 T cell receptor beta chains were sequenced from one sample in a study of cytomegalovirus exposure and HLA in healthy donors. Vbeta (60) and Jbeta (13) primers were used in the PCR. The method was immunoSEQ multiplex PCR; TCRdb's version includes in-frame clones alone and lacks a portion of them. In the table there are 150,000 to 200,000 clones, roughly 79% of which are singletons. The sample taken for sequencing was PBMCs. These receptors originate from a man aged 50-60 years in good health and CMV-seropositive.

The J gene is TRBJ2-3, the V gene TRBV4-1; 7 nucleotides line up with TRBD2. CDR3 length: 16 amino acids. V lost 4 bases to trimming and J lost 2 bases; unmatched junction nucleotides: 9. CDR1 is MGHRA and CDR2 is YSYEKL in the germline V gene. In DNA form, the CDR3 reads TGCGCCAGCAGCCCCTCGGGACTACGAGCCACAGATACGCAGTATTTT. This gives the protein CASSPSGLRATDTQYF.

The J gene is TRBJ1-2, the V gene TRBV28; 7 nucleotides agree with TRBD1. The CDR3 sequence is 15 residues long. V dropped 4 bases and J dropped 8; count of bases not matched to a gene: 13. Per germline, CDR1 MDHEN and CDR2 SYDVKM. The chain's CDR3 is CASSSFRDSRYGYTF. CDR3 DNA sequence: TGTGCCAGCAGTTCTTTCCGGGACAGCCGGTACGGCTACACCTTC.

The rearrangement links TRBV5-1 to TRBJ2-3, with 7 bases matching TRBD1. Germline lookup yields CDR1 SGHRS and CDR2 YFSETQ. CDR3 length equals 17 residues. The V gene end was trimmed by 4 bases and the J gene end by 0 bases; junction bases not matched to a gene: 11. CDR3 coding DNA: TGCGCCAGCAGCACAGGTACCGGGACAGCTAGCACAGATACGCAGTATTTT. It codes for CASSTGTGTASTDTQYF.

The chain combines TRBV19 with TRBJ1-1; 12 nucleotides line up with TRBD1. The V gene end was trimmed by 5 bases and the J gene end by 3 bases; junction bases not matched to a gene: 7. Per the germline V gene, CDR1 is LNHDA and CDR2 is SQIVND (reference sequence). There are 16 residues in the CDR3. CDR3 in amino acids: CASSGGQGAPYTEAFF. The CDR3 region has the DNA TGTGCCAGTAGTGGGGGACAGGGGGCACCCTACACTGAAGCTTTCTTT.

The chain is built from TRBV6-4 and TRBJ1-1; weak D call: TRBD1 (6 bases). The CDR3 is made up of 15 amino acids. Germline loops: CDR1 MRHNA, CDR2 SNTAGT. V was shortened by 2 bases and J by 6 bases, with 16 bases between the two germline ends. In DNA form, the CDR3 reads TGTGCCAGCAGTGACCTGGGACACTGCAATCCTGAAGCTTTCTTT. Protein product: CASSDLGHCNPEAFF.

This chain links TRBV7-2 with TRBJ1-5; no firm D call. Germline assignment: CDR1 SGHTA and CDR2 FQGNSA. Trimming shortened V by 5 bases and J by 9 bases, and 17 bases separated the two germline ends. CDR3 size: 14 residues. CDR3 in amino acids: CASSPSPTTGPQHF. Here the CDR3 DNA reads TGTGCCAGCAGCCCGTCGCCGACTACGGGGCCCCAGCATTTT.

V is TRBV7-9 and J is TRBJ2-1; 13 nucleotides agree with TRBD2. CDR1 and CDR2 from the germline V gene are SEHNR and FQNEAQ (reference sequence). The V segment lost 5 bases and the J segment 6 bases; nucleotides outside the gene matches: 7. The CDR3 is made up of 16 amino acids. The CDR3 bases are TGTGCCAGCAGCATTACCGGGACTAGCGGGGCCAATGAGCAGTTCTTC. Its translation: CASSITGTSGANEQFF.

This clone was observed a few times. The CDR3 reads CASTFRGGSTDTQYF. For the CDR3, the DNA is TGTGCCAGCACTTTCAGGGGAGGGAGCACAGATACGCAGTATTTT. J is TRBJ2-3 and V is TRBV2; D is possibly TRBD2 (7 bases). In germline, CDR1 is SNHLY, CDR2 FYNNEI. V shed 7 bases and J shed 0 bases, with 14 bases lying between them. There are 15 residues in the CDR3.

V gene TRBV5-1 combines with J gene TRBJ2-6, with D maybe TRBD2 (5 bases). CDR3 length: 18 residues. Per the germline V gene, CDR1 is SGHRS and CDR2 is YFSETQ. V was cut by 0 bases and J by 0 bases, with 13 bases left in between. The CDR3 loop reads CASSLGGYLPSGANVLTF. CDR3 nucleotide sequence: TGCGCCAGCAGCTTGGGAGGGTACTTGCCCTCTGGGGCCAACGTCCTGACTTTC.

Remarks on this clone: The same CDR3 arises from other DNA sequences in this sample as well. The chain links TRBV7-2 to TRBJ2-2; TRBD1 matches 7 bases. V was clipped by 4 bases and J by 4 bases; unmatched bases: 6. The CDR3 has 15 residues. Germline V gene sequence: CDR1 SGHTA, CDR2 FQGNSA. CDR3 in amino acids: CASSSRQGGTGELFF. The CDR3 DNA follows: TGTGCCAGCAGCTCTAGACAGGGCGGCACCGGGGAGCTGTTTTTT. Variable domain in full (rest from reference TRBV7-2 and TRBJ2-2): GAGVSQSPSNKVTEKGKDVELRCDPISGHTALYWYRQSLGQGLEFLIYFQGNSAPDKSGLPSDRFSAERTGGSVSTLTIQRTQQEDSAVYLCASSSRQGGTGELFFGEGSRLTVL.

This clone came up a few times. V is TRBV6-1 and J is TRBJ1-6, with D uncertain. CDR3 length: 13 amino acids. CDR1 and CDR2 from the germline V gene are MNHNS and SASEGT. Trimming stripped 1 base from V and 12 bases from J, with 10 bases between. CDR3 loop: CASSEGQRLPLHF. In DNA, the CDR3 is TGTGCCAGCAGTGAAGGCCAGCGCCTACCCCTCCACTTT.

The chain uses TRBV28 and TRBJ1-1; TRBD1 might be the D (6 bases). Germline CDR1 reads MDHEN; CDR2 reads SYDVKM. The CDR3 sequence is 13 residues long. V was clipped by 10 bases and J by 1 base, with 13 bases between them. In nucleotides, the CDR3 is TGTGCCACCTGGGGGGGGCCGAACACTGAAGCTTTCTTT. Translated: CATWGGPNTEAFF.

This chain links TRBV2 with TRBJ1-5; 11 nucleotides agree with TRBD1. V gave up 8 bases and J gave up 5 bases; unmatched junction bases: 8. Germline V gene sequence: CDR1 SNHLY, CDR2 FYNNEI. This CDR3 is 15 amino acids long. CDR3 amino acids: CASLDRTGGDQPQHF. CDR3 DNA sequence: TGTGCCAGCTTAGACCGGACAGGGGGCGATCAGCCCCAGCATTTT.

The rearrangement uses TRBV28 and TRBJ2-2; possibly TRBD2 for D (5 bases). The CDR3 spans 18 residues. Trimming took off 8 bases at V and 2 bases at J, with 24 bases between the two ends. The V gene's germline CDR1 is MDHEN and CDR2 SYDVKM. CDR3 amino acids: CASGENRIKTLNTGELFF. The CDR3 DNA reads TGTGCCAGCGGGGAGAACAGAATCAAAACGTTAAACACCGGGGAGCTGTTTTTT.

The chain couples TRBV18 to TRBJ1-2, with D possibly being TRBD1 (6 bases). CDR3 length: 15 amino acids. Germline V gives CDR1 KGHSH, CDR2 LQKENI. Trimming took 2 bases from V and 2 from J, leaving 12 bases between them. The CDR3 DNA reads TGTGCCAGCTCACCATCCGGACAGACCAACTATGGCTACACCTTC. It is translated as CASSPSGQTNYGYTF. The full variable domain, rest sourced from reference TRBV18 and TRBJ1-2, is NAGVMQNPRHLVRRRGQEARLRCSPMKGHSHVYWYRQLPEEGLKFMVYLQKENIIDESGMPKERFSAEFPKEGPSILRIQQVVRGDSAAYFCASSPSGQTNYGYTFGSGTRLTVV.

This chain uses TRBV5-1 with TRBJ2-5, with 7 bases that match TRBD2. The germline V gene encodes CDR1 SGHRS and CDR2 YFSETQ. The V and J ends lost 0 bases and 2 bases, in that order; junction bases with no gene match: 10. This CDR3 is built from 17 residues. As DNA, the CDR3 is TGCGCCAGCAGCTTGGCAGGAATTGTGGGGGGGCAAGAGACCCAGTACTTC. Its translation is CASSLAGIVGGQETQYF.

The count of this clone is one. The chain links TRBV6-1 to TRBJ1-6; D is unresolved. Trimming stripped 6 bases from V and 9 bases from J, with 9 bases between. Per germline, CDR1 MNHNS and CDR2 SASEGT. This CDR3 contains 12 residues. Here the CDR3 DNA reads TGTGCCAGCAGATCCCCGGGTTCACCCCTCCACTTT. It codes for CASRSPGSPLHF.

The chain has TRBV5-1 and TRBJ1-4; 7 nucleotides align to TRBD1. The V segment lost 4 bases and the J segment 0 bases; nucleotides outside the gene matches: 6. This CDR3 has 16 residues. Germline values: CDR1 SGHRS, CDR2 YFSETQ. The CDR3 sequence: CASSRQGPTTNEKLFF. CDR3 DNA sequence: TGCGCCAGCAGCAGACAGGGTCCTACAACTAATGAAAAACTGTTTTTT.

This clone was detected only once. The J gene is TRBJ1-1, the V gene TRBV5-1; maybe TRBD1 (6 bases). This CDR3 has 13 residues. CDR1 is SGHRS and CDR2 is YFSETQ in the germline V gene. V lost 5 bases and J 2 bases, leaving 10 bases between the germline ends. The CDR3 region has the DNA TGCGCCAGCAGGCTACAGGGAAACACTGAAGCTTTCTTT. Amino acids: CASRLQGNTEAFF.

The V gene is TRBV14, the J gene TRBJ2-2; D is ambiguous. Trimming removed 1 base from V and 4 bases from J, with 22 bases in between. The CDR3 extends over 19 amino acids. From germline, CDR1 is SGHDN and CDR2 FVKESK. Here the CDR3 DNA reads TGTGCCAGCAGCCAAGGAGTATGGGCCAGGATCGCCGGCACCGGGGAGCTGTTTTTT. Translated: CASSQGVWARIAGTGELFF.

The J gene is TRBJ2-5, the V gene TRBV9; TRBD2 aligns across 7 bases. The last part of the DNA fits TRBJ2-7 better; the J call may be wrong. The germline gives CDR1 SGDLS, CDR2 YYNGEE. The length of the CDR3 is 13 residues. As DNA, the CDR3 is TGTGCCAGCAGCGCCGGGACTACCTACGAGCAGTACTTC. It translates to CASSAGTTYEQYF.

The J gene is TRBJ1-1, the V gene TRBV18; TRBD1 is a possible D gene (6 bases). Germline CDR1 and CDR2: KGHSH and LQKENI. This CDR3 contains 15 residues. The V gene lost 3 bases and the J gene lost 0 bases, with 11 bases spanning the gap. The CDR3 sequence is CASSPIQGLNTEAFF. CDR3 in DNA: TGTGCCAGCTCACCGATACAGGGCCTGAACACTGAAGCTTTCTTT. Complete variable domain (other parts from reference TRBV18 and TRBJ1-1): NAGVMQNPRHLVRRRGQEARLRCSPMKGHSHVYWYRQLPEEGLKFMVYLQKENIIDESGMPKERFSAEFPKEGPSILRIQQVVRGDSAAYFCASSPIQGLNTEAFFGQGTRLTVV.

The chain recombines TRBV15 with TRBJ2-2, with D unclear. The CDR3 spans 16 residues. Germline CDR1 is LNHNV and CDR2 is YYDKDF (reference sequence). The ends were cut back, 4 bases at V and 9 bases at J, with 21 bases in the middle. The CDR3 region is CATSTPAAASYRELFF. In nucleotides, the CDR3 is TGTGCCACCAGCACCCCTGCGGCAGCCTCTTACCGGGAGCTGTTTTTT.

The V gene is TRBV6-1, the J gene TRBJ1-5; TRBD1 might be the D (5 bases). In germline, CDR1 is MNHNS, CDR2 SASEGT. V was clipped by 7 bases and J by 0 bases, with 13 bases between them. CDR3 length: 15 amino acids. The CDR3 region is CASIETAYSNQPQHF. Here the CDR3 DNA reads TGTGCCAGCATAGAGACAGCGTATAGCAATCAGCCCCAGCATTTT.

This clone was counted between two and nine times. V is TRBV14 and J is TRBJ1-4; 8 bases are shared with TRBD1. From germline, CDR1 is SGHDN and CDR2 FVKESK. The CDR3 is made up of 19 amino acids. With 0 bases clipped from V and 0 bases from J, the junction kept 9 bases outside the gene matches. CDR3 nucleotide sequence: TGTGCCAGCAGCCAAGATGCGGACAGGGTCTTTGCAACTAATGAAAAACTGTTTTTT. Translated: CASSQDADRVFATNEKLFF.

The rearrangement uses TRBV6-5 and TRBJ2-7, with D hard to call. CDR3 size: 14 residues. Germline V gene data show CDR1 as MNHEY and CDR2 as SVGAGI. V was pared by 6 bases and J by 3 bases, with 15 bases between. The CDR3 here is CASSPKQSFYEQYF. For the CDR3, the DNA is TGTGCCAGCAGCCCGAAACAGAGCTTCTACGAGCAGTACTTC.

The chain uses TRBV28 and TRBJ1-5, with D perhaps TRBD1 (6 bases). Germline lookup yields CDR1 MDHEN and CDR2 SYDVKM. The CDR3 totals 17 residues. The V end was cut by 2 bases, the J end by 2 bases, with 16 bases between. CDR3 in amino acids: CASSLPYTGLGNQPQHF. The CDR3 DNA reads as TGTGCCAGCAGTTTACCCTATACAGGGCTGGGCAATCAGCCCCAGCATTTT.

CDR3 region: CASSPPDRGYGYTF. In nucleotides, the CDR3 is TGTGCCAGCAGTCCCCCAGACAGGGGCTATGGCTACACCTTC. The genes are TRBV27 and TRBJ1-2; TRBD1 agrees at 8 bases. Trimming took 5 bases from V and 4 from J; bases not matched to a gene: 6. The CDR3 has 14 amino acids. The germline CDR1 and CDR2 sequences are MNHEY and SMNVEV (reference sequence).

The chain carries TRBV4-1 and TRBJ1-2, with D unclear. V was trimmed by 0 bases and J by 0 bases, leaving 17 bases between them. The germline V gene has CDR1 MGHRA and CDR2 YSYEKL. CDR3 length equals 18 residues. This CDR3 reads CASSQDFGRKGANYGYTF. The CDR3 DNA is TGCGCCAGCAGCCAAGATTTCGGGAGGAAGGGTGCTAACTATGGCTACACCTTC.

The chain has TRBV2 and TRBJ2-4, with 9 bases matching TRBD1. V dropped 1 base and J dropped 8; count of bases not matched to a gene: 9. The CDR3 sequence is 16 residues long. Germline V gene data show CDR1 as SNHLY and CDR2 as FYNNEI. In nucleotides, the CDR3 is TGTGCCAGCAGTGAAGGGGGGACGGGACAGGGCTACATTCAGTACTTC. Translated, it gives CASSEGGTGQGYIQYF.